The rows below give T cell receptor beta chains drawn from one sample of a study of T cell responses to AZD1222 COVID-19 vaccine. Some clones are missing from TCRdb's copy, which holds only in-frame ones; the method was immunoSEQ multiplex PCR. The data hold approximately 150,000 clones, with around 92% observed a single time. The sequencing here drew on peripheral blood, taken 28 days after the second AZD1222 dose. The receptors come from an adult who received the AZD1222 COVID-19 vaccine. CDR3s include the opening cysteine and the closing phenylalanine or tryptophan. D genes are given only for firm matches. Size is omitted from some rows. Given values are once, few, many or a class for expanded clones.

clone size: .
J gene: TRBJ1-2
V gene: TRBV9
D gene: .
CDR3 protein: CASSVGGDYGYTF
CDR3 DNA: TGTGCCAGCAGCGTAGGGGGGGACTATGGCTACACCTTC

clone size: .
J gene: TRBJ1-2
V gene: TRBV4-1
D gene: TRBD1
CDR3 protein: CASSQTGNYGYTF
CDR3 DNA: TGCGCCAGCAGCCAGACAGGGAACTATGGCTACACCTTC

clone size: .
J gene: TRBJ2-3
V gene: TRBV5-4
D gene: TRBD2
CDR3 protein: CASSPGTSGGAPPQYF
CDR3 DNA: TGTGCCAGCAGCCCCGGGACTAGCGGGGGGGCCCCCCCGCAGTATTTT

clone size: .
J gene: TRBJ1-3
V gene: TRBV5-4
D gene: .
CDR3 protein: CASSLWGAGNTIYF
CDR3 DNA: TGTGCCAGCAGCTTGTGGGGGGCTGGAAACACCATATATTTT

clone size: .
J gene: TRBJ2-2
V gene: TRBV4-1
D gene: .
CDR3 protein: CASSPVPGLNTGELFF
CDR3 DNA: TGCGCCAGCAGCCCCGTACCGGGACTCAACACCGGGGAGCTGTTTTTT

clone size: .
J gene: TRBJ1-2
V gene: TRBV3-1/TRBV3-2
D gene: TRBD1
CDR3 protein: CASSQVYNRGEAGYTF
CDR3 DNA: TGTGCCAGCAGCCAAGTTTACAACAGGGGAGAAGCTGGCTACACCTTC

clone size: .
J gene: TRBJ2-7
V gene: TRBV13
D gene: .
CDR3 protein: CASSWTAQREQYF
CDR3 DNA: TGTGCCAGCAGCTGGACAGCGCAGCGGGAGCAGTACTTC

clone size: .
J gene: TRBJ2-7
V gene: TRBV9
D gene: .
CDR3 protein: CASSVGQGHGEQYF
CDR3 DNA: TGTGCCAGCAGCGTAGGGCAGGGTCACGGCGAGCAGTACTTC

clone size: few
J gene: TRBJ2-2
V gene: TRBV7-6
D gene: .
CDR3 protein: CASTRGRGGELFF
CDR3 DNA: TGTGCCAGCACGAGGGGAAGAGGCGGGGAGCTGTTTTTT

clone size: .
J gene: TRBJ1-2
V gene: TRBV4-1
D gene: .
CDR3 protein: CASTTGFANYGYTF
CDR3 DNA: TGCGCCAGCACCACAGGGTTTGCTAACTATGGCTACACCTTC

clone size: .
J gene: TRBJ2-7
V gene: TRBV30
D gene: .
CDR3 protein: CAWSVHYEQYF
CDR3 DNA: TGTGCCTGGAGTGTACACTACGAGCAGTACTTC

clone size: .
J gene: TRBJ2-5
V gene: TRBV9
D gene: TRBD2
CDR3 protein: CASSALGGRGETQYF
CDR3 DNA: TGTGCCAGCAGCGCCTTGGGAGGGAGGGGAGAGACCCAGTACTTC

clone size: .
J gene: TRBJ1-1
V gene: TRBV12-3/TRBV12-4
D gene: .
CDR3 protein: CASSLGMDGEAFF
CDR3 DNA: TGTGCCAGCAGTTTAGGGATGGACGGTGAAGCTTTCTTT

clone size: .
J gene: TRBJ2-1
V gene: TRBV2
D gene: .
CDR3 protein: CASSELSAINEQFF
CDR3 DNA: TGTGCCAGCAGTGAACTCTCGGCGATCAATGAGCAGTTCTTC

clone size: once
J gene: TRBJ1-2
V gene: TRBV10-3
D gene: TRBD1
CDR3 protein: CAIRTGGDYGYTF
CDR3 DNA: TGTGCCATCAGGACAGGGGGCGACTATGGCTACACCTTC

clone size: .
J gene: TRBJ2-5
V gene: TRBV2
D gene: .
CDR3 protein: CASSGQLLQYF
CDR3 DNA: TGTGCCAGCAGTGGTCAGTTGCTCCAGTACTTC

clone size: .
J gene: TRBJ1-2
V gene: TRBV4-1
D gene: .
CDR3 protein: CASSQGYYGYTF
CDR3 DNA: TGCGCCAGCAGCCAAGGGTACTATGGCTACACCTTC

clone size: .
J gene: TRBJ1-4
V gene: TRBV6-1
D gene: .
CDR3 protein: CASSETRRDSMGLFF
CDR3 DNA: TGTGCCAGCAGTGAAACGCGTCGGGACTCAATGGGACTGTTTTTT

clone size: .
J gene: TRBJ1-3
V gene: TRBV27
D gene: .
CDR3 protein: CASSLTGFTGNTIYF
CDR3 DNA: TGTGCCAGCAGTTTAACCGGCTTCACTGGAAACACCATATATTTT

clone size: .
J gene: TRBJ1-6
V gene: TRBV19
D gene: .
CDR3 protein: CASNEGVQPLHF
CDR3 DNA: TGTGCCAGTAACGAGGGGGTACAACCCCTCCACTTT

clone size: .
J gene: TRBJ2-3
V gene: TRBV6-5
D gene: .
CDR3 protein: CASSYGWRTTDTQYF
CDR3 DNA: TGTGCCAGCAGTTACGGGTGGCGGACCACAGATACGCAGTATTTT

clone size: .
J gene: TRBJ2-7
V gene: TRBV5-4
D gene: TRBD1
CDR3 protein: CASSPPGGEQYF
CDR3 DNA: TGTGCCAGCAGCCCCCCAGGGGGCGAGCAGTACTTC

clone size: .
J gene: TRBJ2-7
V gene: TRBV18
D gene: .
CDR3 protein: CASSPPQTSYEQYF
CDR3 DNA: TGTGCCAGCTCACCACCGCAGACGTCCTACGAGCAGTACTTC

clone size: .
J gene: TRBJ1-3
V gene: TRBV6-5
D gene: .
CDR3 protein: CASSYSAGLGNTIYF
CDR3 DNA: TGTGCCAGCAGTTACTCCGCAGGGTTAGGAAACACCATATATTTT

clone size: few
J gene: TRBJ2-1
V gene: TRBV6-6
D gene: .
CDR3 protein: CASYDRLNEQFF
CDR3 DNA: TGTGCCAGCTATGACAGGCTTAATGAGCAGTTCTTC

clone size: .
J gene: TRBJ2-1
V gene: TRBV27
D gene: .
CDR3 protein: CASSFRGTVYNEQFF
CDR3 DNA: TGTGCCAGCAGTTTTAGGGGGACGGTGTACAATGAGCAGTTCTTC

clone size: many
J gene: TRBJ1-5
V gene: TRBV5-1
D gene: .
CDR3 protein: CASSFKRHFGAQPQHF
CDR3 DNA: TGCGCCAGCAGCTTCAAACGGCACTTCGGGGCCCAGCCCCAGCATTTT

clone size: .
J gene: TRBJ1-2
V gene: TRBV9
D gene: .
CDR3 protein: CASSARGGLSGGYTF
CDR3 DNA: TGTGCCAGCAGCGCCCGGGGGGGATTGTCGGGAGGCTACACCTTC

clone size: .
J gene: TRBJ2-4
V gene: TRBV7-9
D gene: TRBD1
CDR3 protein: CASSLRDRALNIQYF
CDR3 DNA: TGTGCCAGCAGCTTACGGGACAGAGCTTTAAACATTCAGTACTTC